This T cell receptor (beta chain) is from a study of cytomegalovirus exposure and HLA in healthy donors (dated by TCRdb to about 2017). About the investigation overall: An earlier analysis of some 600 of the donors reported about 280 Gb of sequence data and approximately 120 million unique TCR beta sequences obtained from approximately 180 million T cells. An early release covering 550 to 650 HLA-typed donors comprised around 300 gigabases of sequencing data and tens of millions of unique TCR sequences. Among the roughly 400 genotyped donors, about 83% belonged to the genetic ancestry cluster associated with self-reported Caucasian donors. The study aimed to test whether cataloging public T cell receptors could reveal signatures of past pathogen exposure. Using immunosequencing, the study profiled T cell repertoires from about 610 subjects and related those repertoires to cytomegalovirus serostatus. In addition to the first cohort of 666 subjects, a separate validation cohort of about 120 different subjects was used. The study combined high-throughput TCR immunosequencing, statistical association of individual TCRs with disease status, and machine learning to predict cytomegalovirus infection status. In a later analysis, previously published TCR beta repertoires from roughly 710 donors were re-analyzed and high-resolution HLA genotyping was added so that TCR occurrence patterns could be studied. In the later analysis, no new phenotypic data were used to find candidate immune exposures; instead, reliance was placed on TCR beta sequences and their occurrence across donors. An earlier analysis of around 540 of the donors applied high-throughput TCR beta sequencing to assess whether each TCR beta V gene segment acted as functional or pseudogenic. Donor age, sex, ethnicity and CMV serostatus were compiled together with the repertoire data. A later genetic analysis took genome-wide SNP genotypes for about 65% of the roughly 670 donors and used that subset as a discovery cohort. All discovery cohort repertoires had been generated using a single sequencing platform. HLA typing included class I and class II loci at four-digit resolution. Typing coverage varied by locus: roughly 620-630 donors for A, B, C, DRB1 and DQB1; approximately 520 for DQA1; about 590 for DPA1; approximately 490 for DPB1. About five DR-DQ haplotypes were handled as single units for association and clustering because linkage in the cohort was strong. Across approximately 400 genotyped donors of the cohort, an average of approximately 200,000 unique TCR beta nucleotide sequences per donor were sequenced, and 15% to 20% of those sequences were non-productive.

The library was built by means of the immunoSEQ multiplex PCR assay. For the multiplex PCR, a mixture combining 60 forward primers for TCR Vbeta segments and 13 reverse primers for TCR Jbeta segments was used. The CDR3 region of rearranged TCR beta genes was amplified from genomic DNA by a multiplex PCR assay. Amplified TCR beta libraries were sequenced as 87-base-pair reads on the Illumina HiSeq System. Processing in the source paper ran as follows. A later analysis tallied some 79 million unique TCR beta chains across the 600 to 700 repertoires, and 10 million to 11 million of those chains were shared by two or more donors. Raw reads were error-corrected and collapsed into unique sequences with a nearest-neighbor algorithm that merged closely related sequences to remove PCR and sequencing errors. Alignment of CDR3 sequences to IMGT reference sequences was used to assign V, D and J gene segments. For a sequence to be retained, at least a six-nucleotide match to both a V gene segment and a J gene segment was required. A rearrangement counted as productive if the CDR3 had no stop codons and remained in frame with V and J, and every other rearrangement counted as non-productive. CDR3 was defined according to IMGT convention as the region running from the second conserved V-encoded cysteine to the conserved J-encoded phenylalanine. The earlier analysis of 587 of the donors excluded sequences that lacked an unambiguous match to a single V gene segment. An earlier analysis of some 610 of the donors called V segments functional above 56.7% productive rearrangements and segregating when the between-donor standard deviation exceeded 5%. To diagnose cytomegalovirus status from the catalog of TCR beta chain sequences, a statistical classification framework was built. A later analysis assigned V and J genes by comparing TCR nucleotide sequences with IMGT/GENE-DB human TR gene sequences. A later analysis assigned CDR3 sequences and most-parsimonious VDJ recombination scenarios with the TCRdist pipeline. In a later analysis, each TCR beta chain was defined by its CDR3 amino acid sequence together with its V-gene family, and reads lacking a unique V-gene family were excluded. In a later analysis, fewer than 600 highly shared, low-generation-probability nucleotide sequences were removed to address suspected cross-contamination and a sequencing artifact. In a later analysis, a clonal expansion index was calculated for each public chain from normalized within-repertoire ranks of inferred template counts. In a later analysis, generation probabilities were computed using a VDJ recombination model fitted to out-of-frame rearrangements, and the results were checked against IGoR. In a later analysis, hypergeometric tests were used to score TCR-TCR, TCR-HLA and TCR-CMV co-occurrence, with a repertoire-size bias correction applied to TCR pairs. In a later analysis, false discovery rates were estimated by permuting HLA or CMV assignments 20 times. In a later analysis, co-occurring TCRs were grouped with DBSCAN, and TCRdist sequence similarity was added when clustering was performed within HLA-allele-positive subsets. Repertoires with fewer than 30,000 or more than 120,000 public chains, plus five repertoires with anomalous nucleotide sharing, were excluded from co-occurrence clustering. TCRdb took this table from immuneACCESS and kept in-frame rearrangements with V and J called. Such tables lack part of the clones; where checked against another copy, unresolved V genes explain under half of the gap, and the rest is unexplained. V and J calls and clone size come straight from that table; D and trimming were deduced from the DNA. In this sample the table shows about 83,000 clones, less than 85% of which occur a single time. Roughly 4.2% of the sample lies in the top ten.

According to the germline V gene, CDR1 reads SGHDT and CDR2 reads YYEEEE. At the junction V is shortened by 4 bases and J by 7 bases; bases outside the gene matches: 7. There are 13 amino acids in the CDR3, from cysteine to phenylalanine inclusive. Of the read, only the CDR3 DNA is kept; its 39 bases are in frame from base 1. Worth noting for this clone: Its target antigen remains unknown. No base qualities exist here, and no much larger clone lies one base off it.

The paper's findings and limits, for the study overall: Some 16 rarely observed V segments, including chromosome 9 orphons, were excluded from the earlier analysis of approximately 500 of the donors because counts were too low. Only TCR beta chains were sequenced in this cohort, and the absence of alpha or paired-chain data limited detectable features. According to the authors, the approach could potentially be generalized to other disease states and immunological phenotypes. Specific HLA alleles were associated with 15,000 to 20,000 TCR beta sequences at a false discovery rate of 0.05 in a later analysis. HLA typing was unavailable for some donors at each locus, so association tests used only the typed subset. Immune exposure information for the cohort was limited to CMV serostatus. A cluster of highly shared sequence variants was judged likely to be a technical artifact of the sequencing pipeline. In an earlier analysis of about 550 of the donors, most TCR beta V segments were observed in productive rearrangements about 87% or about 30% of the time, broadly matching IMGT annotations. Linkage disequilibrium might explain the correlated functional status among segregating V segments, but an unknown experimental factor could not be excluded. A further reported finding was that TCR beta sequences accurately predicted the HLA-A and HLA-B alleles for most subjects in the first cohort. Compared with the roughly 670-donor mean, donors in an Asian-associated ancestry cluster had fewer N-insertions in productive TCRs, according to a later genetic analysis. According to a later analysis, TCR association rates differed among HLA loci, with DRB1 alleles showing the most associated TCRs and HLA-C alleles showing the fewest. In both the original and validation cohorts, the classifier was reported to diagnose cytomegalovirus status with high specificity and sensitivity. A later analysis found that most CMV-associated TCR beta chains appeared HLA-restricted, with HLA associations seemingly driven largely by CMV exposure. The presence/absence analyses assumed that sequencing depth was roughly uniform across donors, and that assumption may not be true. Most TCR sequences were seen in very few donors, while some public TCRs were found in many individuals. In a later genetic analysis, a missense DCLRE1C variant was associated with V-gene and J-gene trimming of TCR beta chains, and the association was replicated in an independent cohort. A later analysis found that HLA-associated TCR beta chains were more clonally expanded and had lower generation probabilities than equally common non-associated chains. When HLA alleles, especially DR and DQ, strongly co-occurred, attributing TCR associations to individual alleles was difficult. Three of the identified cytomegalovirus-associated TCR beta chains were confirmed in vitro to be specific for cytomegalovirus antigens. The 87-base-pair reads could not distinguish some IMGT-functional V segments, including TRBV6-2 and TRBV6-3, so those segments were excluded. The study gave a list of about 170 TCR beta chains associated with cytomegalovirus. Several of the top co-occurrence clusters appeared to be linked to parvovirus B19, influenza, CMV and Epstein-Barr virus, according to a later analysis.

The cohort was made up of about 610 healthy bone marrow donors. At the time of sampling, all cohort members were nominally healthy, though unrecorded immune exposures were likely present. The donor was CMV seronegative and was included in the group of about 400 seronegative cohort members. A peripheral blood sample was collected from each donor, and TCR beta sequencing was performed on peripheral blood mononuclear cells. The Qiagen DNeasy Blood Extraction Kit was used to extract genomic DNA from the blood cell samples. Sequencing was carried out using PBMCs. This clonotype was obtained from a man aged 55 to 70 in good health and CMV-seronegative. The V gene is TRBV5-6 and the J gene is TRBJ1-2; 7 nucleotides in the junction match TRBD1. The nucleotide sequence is TGTGCCAGCAGCGGGCCGGACAGGACTGGCTACACCTTC. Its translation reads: CASSGPDRTGYTF.